Sequencing of this T cell receptor (beta chain) was carried out in a study of vaccination effects on CD4 cells after COVID-19. Study conclusions and caveats: Within healthy vaccinees, only 1 of 255 vaccine-induced clones displayed cross-reactivity with common cold coronaviruses. Clones that were induced by infection or by vaccine showed marked contraction late after vaccination.

Within the ViraFEST assay, antigen-specific CD4+ T cells underwent expansion with viral peptide pools prior to sequencing. Cultured cells yielded isolated CD4+ T cells after roughly 11 days. Each vaccine recipient was nucleocapsid antibody negative and had no prior SARS-CoV-2 infection. For each well, a few million PBMC were cultured with 9 to 10 IU/ml IL-2 and about 11 ug/ml peptides. Half of the medium was exchanged for IL-2 medium on both days 3 and 7. Concerning this clone itself: Its antigen is unknown.

This table comes from immunoSEQ multiplex PCR, and its TCRdb copy is limited to in-frame clones, with some not included. This sample has about 20,000 clones, with approximately 70% found just once. The CDR3 has 13 residues. Germline V gives CDR1 ENHRY, CDR2 SYGVKD. Trimming removed 3 bases from V and 3 bases from J, with 8 bases in between. The specimen was CD4+ T cells from PBMCs cultured with HCoV-NL63 spike peptides, collected before COVID-19 vaccination. The receptor comes from a human donor who received a COVID-19 vaccine. V and J are TRBV10-3 and TRBJ1-1; tentatively, D is TRBD1 (5 bases). CDR3 loop: CAISEGRDTEAFF. CDR3 DNA: TGTGCCATCAGTGAAGGCAGGGACACTGAAGCTTTCTTT.